This TCR beta chain was sequenced for a study of T cell repertoires in cytomegalovirus infection. The wider study: An indication of both CMV infection and matching HLA type came from public TCR beta signatures. Study outcomes and limitations: Cumulated frequencies of public TCR beta families served to identify carriers of CMV plus the relevant HLA. HLA-C-restricted CMV-specific TCR beta clonotypes prevailed in the ex vivo response.

This CDR3 is 15 amino acids long. The J segment lost 3 bases and the V segment lost 5 bases, leaving 6 bases of the junction unmatched. Using its own MiXCR run on the reads, TCRdb lists one record per CDR3 protein. The table records around 300,000 distinct CDR3 sequences, roughly 9.5% of them present only once. This clonotype showed up just a few times. Its antigen remains unidentified. The TCR was taken from a human donor in good health (CMV status not recorded). Some clones in this sample may be carry-over from other donors' samples. Sequenced material: PBMCs. The chain links TRBV12-3 or TRBV12-4 to TRBJ2-2; 7 bases are shared with TRBD1. The CDR3: CASSRGLRDTGELFF. The CDR3 DNA sequence: TGTGCCAGCAGTAGGGGGCTTCGGGACACCGGGGAGCTGTTTTTT.